The rows below give T cell receptor beta chains drawn from one sample of a study of identical twins. TCRdb re-analysed the 5' RACE reads in MiXCR, keeping a single row per CDR3 protein. The table has 1.5 million to 2 million distinct CDR3 sequences, about 30% seen once. The sequencing input was cord blood. Receptors originate from a newborn girl in good health. CDR3s include the opening cysteine and the closing phenylalanine or tryptophan. The order of the fields is clone size, D gene, V gene, J gene, CDR3 DNA, CDR3 protein. The D gene is left open where the match is weak. The listing skips clone size in some rows; elsewhere it reads once, few, many or a size class.

clone_size: few
d_call: NA
v_call: TRBV7-2
j_call: TRBJ1-2
cdr3_nt: TGTGCCAGCAGCTTTAAGGACTATGGCTACACCTTC
cdr3_aa: CASSFKDYGYTF

clone_size: NA
d_call: NA
v_call: TRBV20-1
j_call: TRBJ1-5
cdr3_nt: TGCAGTGCTAGCCGACAGACCAGCAATCAGCCCCAGCATTTT
cdr3_aa: CSASRQTSNQPQHF

clone_size: few
d_call: TRBD1
v_call: TRBV5-1
j_call: TRBJ1-2
cdr3_nt: TGCGCCAGCAGCGAAAGAACCGGGACAGGGATTCATCGGGGTCATGGCTACACCTTC
cdr3_aa: CASSERTGTGIHRGHGYTF

clone_size: few
d_call: NA
v_call: TRBV29-1
j_call: TRBJ2-7
cdr3_nt: TGCAGCGTTGACCAGGGCTCCTACGAGCAGTACTTC
cdr3_aa: CSVDQGSYEQYF

clone_size: NA
d_call: NA
v_call: TRBV5-1
j_call: TRBJ1-1
cdr3_nt: TGCGCCAGCAGCTCGTCGTACCGGGAACAGTTTTCTTTCTTT
cdr3_aa: CASSSSYREQFSFF

clone_size: NA
d_call: TRBD1
v_call: TRBV13
j_call: TRBJ1-2
cdr3_nt: TGTGCCAGCAGCGCCCGACTTAGACAGGGAGTCCTCTATGGCTACACCTTC
cdr3_aa: CASSARLRQGVLYGYTF

clone_size: few
d_call: TRBD2
v_call: TRBV7-6
j_call: TRBJ2-1
cdr3_nt: TGTGCCAGCAGCTTAGCGCTAGGGACTAGCGGGTTGAATGAGCAGTTCTTC
cdr3_aa: CASSLALGTSGLNEQFF

clone_size: NA
d_call: TRBD1
v_call: TRBV6-4
j_call: TRBJ2-2
cdr3_nt: TGTGCCAGCAGCTCAGGGGGCCCAACCGGGGAGCTGTTTTTT
cdr3_aa: CASSSGGPTGELFF

clone_size: few
d_call: NA
v_call: TRBV20-1
j_call: TRBJ2-7
cdr3_nt: TGCAGTGCTAGAGATCCGGGGACACCGGACGAGCAGTACTTC
cdr3_aa: CSARDPGTPDEQYF

clone_size: many
d_call: TRBD1
v_call: TRBV5-1
j_call: TRBJ2-1
cdr3_nt: TGTGCCAGCAGTTTGAGGACAGGGGGCAATGAGCAGTTCTTC
cdr3_aa: CASSLRTGGNEQFF

clone_size: NA
d_call: TRBD2
v_call: TRBV10-3
j_call: TRBJ2-3
cdr3_nt: TGTGCCATCATGCGGGGGGGCGGCGATACGCAGTATTTT
cdr3_aa: CAIMRGGGDTQYF

clone_size: once
d_call: NA
v_call: TRBV28
j_call: TRBJ2-2
cdr3_nt: TGTGCCGGGCGCTACAACACCGGGGAGCTGTTTTTT
cdr3_aa: CAGRYNTGELFF

clone_size: few
d_call: TRBD1
v_call: TRBV18
j_call: TRBJ1-2
cdr3_nt: TGTGCCAGCTCACCACGGAGGGACAGCTATGGCTACACCTTC
cdr3_aa: CASSPRRDSYGYTF

clone_size: NA
d_call: TRBD2
v_call: TRBV2
j_call: TRBJ2-3
cdr3_nt: TGTGCCAGCATTTGGGGAGGGGCCACAGATACGCAGTATTTT
cdr3_aa: CASIWGGATDTQYF

clone_size: NA
d_call: NA
v_call: TRBV6-6
j_call: TRBJ1-5
cdr3_nt: TGTGCCAGCAGTTACTCATCAGGCTATCAGCCCCAGCATTTT
cdr3_aa: CASSYSSGYQPQHF

clone_size: few
d_call: TRBD1
v_call: TRBV10-3
j_call: TRBJ2-7
cdr3_nt: TGTGCCATCAGTCGGGGCAGGGGGTATGACTCTGGCTCCTACGAGCAGTACTTC
cdr3_aa: CAISRGRGYDSGSYEQYF

clone_size: few
d_call: NA
v_call: TRBV20-1
j_call: TRBJ1-2
cdr3_nt: TGCAGTGCTAGAGGGAACAGCGAAGGCTACACCTTC
cdr3_aa: CSARGNSEGYTF

clone_size: many
d_call: NA
v_call: TRBV29-1
j_call: TRBJ2-1
cdr3_nt: TGCAGCGTTGATCCCCGGCAGAGCTCCTACAATGAGCAGTTCTTC
cdr3_aa: CSVDPRQSSYNEQFF

clone_size: once
d_call: NA
v_call: TRBV4-1
j_call: TRBJ1-4
cdr3_nt: TGCGCCAGCAGCCAAGCCGACCGGACGATTAATGAAAAACTGTTTTTT
cdr3_aa: CASSQADRTINEKLFF

clone_size: NA
d_call: NA
v_call: TRBV20-1
j_call: TRBJ2-7
cdr3_nt: TGCAGCTTCCGGACCCGAACCTCCTACGGGCAGTACTTC
cdr3_aa: CSFRTRTSYGQYF

clone_size: NA
d_call: NA
v_call: TRBV28
j_call: TRBJ1-1
cdr3_nt: TGTGCCAGCAGTTTCTTGGGGTGGGACACTGAAGCTTTCTTT
cdr3_aa: CASSFLGWDTEAFF

clone_size: NA
d_call: NA
v_call: TRBV6-6
j_call: TRBJ2-1
cdr3_nt: TGTGCCAGCAGTTACGAAGGCTCCTACAATGAGCAGTTCTTC
cdr3_aa: CASSYEGSYNEQFF

clone_size: few
d_call: TRBD2
v_call: TRBV20-1
j_call: TRBJ2-3
cdr3_nt: TGCAGTGCTAGACTAGCGGGGGGGCGTGTTGTCGATACGCAGTATTTT
cdr3_aa: CSARLAGGRVVDTQYF

clone_size: few
d_call: TRBD1
v_call: TRBV10-3
j_call: TRBJ1-1
cdr3_nt: TGTGCCATCCTGGGACAGGGGAGCACTGAAGCTTTCTTT
cdr3_aa: CAILGQGSTEAFF

clone_size: NA
d_call: NA
v_call: TRBV6-5
j_call: TRBJ2-3
cdr3_nt: TGTGCCACCGTCCATGGACCCGTCCCAGATACGCAGTATTTT
cdr3_aa: CATVHGPVPDTQYF

clone_size: few
d_call: NA
v_call: TRBV14
j_call: TRBJ2-7
cdr3_nt: TGTGCCAGCAGCCAGGCAAGGGGAAGGGCCTACGAGCAGTACTTC
cdr3_aa: CASSQARGRAYEQYF

clone_size: few
d_call: TRBD1
v_call: TRBV5-1
j_call: TRBJ2-1
cdr3_nt: TGCGCCAGCAGCTTCCGGGACAGGGGGGTCAATGAGCAGTTCTTC
cdr3_aa: CASSFRDRGVNEQFF

clone_size: NA
d_call: NA
v_call: TRBV9
j_call: TRBJ2-3
cdr3_nt: TGTGCCAGCAGCGTAGGGACTACGAGCGCAGATACGCAGTATTTT
cdr3_aa: CASSVGTTSADTQYF

clone_size: NA
d_call: NA
v_call: TRBV29-1
j_call: TRBJ1-2
cdr3_nt: TGCAGCGCAGTAAGAGGGGGGGGAGATGGCTACACCTTC
cdr3_aa: CSAVRGGGDGYTF

clone_size: few
d_call: NA
v_call: TRBV5-1
j_call: TRBJ2-7
cdr3_nt: TGCGCCGGCACAGCATGGGTAGGGGGCTACGAGCAGTACTTC
cdr3_aa: CAGTAWVGGYEQYF

clone_size: few
d_call: NA
v_call: TRBV15
j_call: TRBJ2-7
cdr3_nt: TGTGCCACCAGCAGAGAGGGGGGACTTTCCTACGAGCAGTACTTC
cdr3_aa: CATSREGGLSYEQYF

clone_size: NA
d_call: TRBD2
v_call: TRBV6-1
j_call: TRBJ2-7
cdr3_nt: TGTGCCAGCAGTGAAGTTTACGAGCGGGAGAACGAGCAGTACTTC
cdr3_aa: CASSEVYERENEQYF

clone_size: NA
d_call: NA
v_call: TRBV19
j_call: TRBJ2-7
cdr3_nt: TGTGCCAGTAAGGGATTCGGGTTGTCCGAGCAGTACTTC
cdr3_aa: CASKGFGLSEQYF

clone_size: NA
d_call: TRBD1
v_call: TRBV24-1
j_call: TRBJ2-7
cdr3_nt: TGTGCCACCAGTGATCTAGGAGGTGGGACAGCCTCCTACAATGAGCAGTACTTC
cdr3_aa: CATSDLGGGTASYNEQYF

clone_size: NA
d_call: TRBD2
v_call: TRBV6-1
j_call: TRBJ2-1
cdr3_nt: TGTGCCAGCAAACCCGCGACTGGACTAGCGGGAGGGCTATTCGAGCAGTTCTTC
cdr3_aa: CASKPATGLAGGLFEQFF

clone_size: many
d_call: TRBD1
v_call: TRBV14
j_call: TRBJ2-7
cdr3_nt: TGTGCCAGCAGTCGACAGGGCAGGTACGAGCAGTACTTC
cdr3_aa: CASSRQGRYEQYF

clone_size: NA
d_call: NA
v_call: TRBV28
j_call: TRBJ2-5
cdr3_nt: TGTGCCAGCAGTTTCCGGTGGCAAGAGACCCAGTACTTC
cdr3_aa: CASSFRWQETQYF

clone_size: NA
d_call: NA
v_call: TRBV4-2
j_call: TRBJ2-5
cdr3_nt: TGTGCCAGCAGCCAGCTGCCGGGACTGCAGTACCAAGAGACCCAGTACTTC
cdr3_aa: CASSQLPGLQYQETQYF

clone_size: few
d_call: NA
v_call: TRBV3-1
j_call: TRBJ2-5
cdr3_nt: TGTGCCAGCAGCCAAGAAATCAGACAAGAGACCCAGTACTTC
cdr3_aa: CASSQEIRQETQYF

clone_size: few
d_call: NA
v_call: TRBV12-3/TRBV12-4
j_call: TRBJ2-5
cdr3_nt: TGTGCCAGCAGCGGGACTGGGTATTCCCGGGAGCAGTACTTC
cdr3_aa: CASSGTGYSREQYF

clone_size: NA
d_call: NA
v_call: TRBV20-1
j_call: TRBJ2-7
cdr3_nt: TGCAGTGCTAGAGATCCCCGACAGGTCGGGGGCTACGAGCAGTACTTC
cdr3_aa: CSARDPRQVGGYEQYF

clone_size: once
d_call: TRBD1
v_call: TRBV5-1
j_call: TRBJ2-2
cdr3_nt: TGCGCCAGCAGTCCGACAGGGGGTCGATTTGACACCGGGGAGCTGTTTTTT
cdr3_aa: CASSPTGGRFDTGELFF

clone_size: few
d_call: NA
v_call: TRBV6-2/TRBV6-3
j_call: TRBJ2-1
cdr3_nt: TGTGCCAGCAGTTACAGCCTAAATGAGCAGTTCTTC
cdr3_aa: CASSYSLNEQFF

clone_size: few
d_call: TRBD1
v_call: TRBV20-1
j_call: TRBJ1-6
cdr3_nt: TGCAGTGCTAGACCAAAACCGGGACAGTCCTTTTATAATTCACCCCTCCACTTT
cdr3_aa: CSARPKPGQSFYNSPLHF

clone_size: NA
d_call: TRBD1
v_call: TRBV7-6
j_call: TRBJ1-1
cdr3_nt: TGTGCCAGCAGCTCTCAACTCTATCGGGACAGTGAAGCTTTCTTT
cdr3_aa: CASSSQLYRDSEAFF

clone_size: few
d_call: NA
v_call: TRBV29-1
j_call: TRBJ1-5
cdr3_nt: TGCAGCGTCTCGAGAGGGAATAACAATCAGCCCCAGCATTTT
cdr3_aa: CSVSRGNNNQPQHF

clone_size: few
d_call: TRBD2
v_call: TRBV4-1
j_call: TRBJ2-1
cdr3_nt: TGCGCCAGCAGCCAATTTCCCGGGACTAGGTTTGGTAATGAGCAGTTCTTC
cdr3_aa: CASSQFPGTRFGNEQFF

clone_size: few
d_call: TRBD1
v_call: TRBV4-2
j_call: TRBJ1-4
cdr3_nt: TGTGCCAGCAGCCAACCCAAGGGGGCGGCTAATGAAAAACTGTTTTTT
cdr3_aa: CASSQPKGAANEKLFF

clone_size: NA
d_call: NA
v_call: TRBV28
j_call: TRBJ1-1
cdr3_nt: TGTGCCAGCAATATAATCGGGAGGGGCGGAGAAGCTTTCTTT
cdr3_aa: CASNIIGRGGEAFF

clone_size: NA
d_call: NA
v_call: TRBV20-1
j_call: TRBJ2-3
cdr3_nt: TGCAGTGCTAGAGAATGGACTGGCACAGATACGCAGTATTTT
cdr3_aa: CSAREWTGTDTQYF

clone_size: few
d_call: TRBD1
v_call: TRBV7-2
j_call: TRBJ1-4
cdr3_nt: TGTGCCAGCAGCGTCCGGGACAGGGCCCTTGTTAATGAAAAACTGTTTTTT
cdr3_aa: CASSVRDRALVNEKLFF

clone_size: few
d_call: TRBD2
v_call: TRBV27
j_call: TRBJ2-7
cdr3_nt: TGTGCCAGCAGTCGCCGGGGACTAGAGTCTTCCTACGAGCAGTACTTC
cdr3_aa: CASSRRGLESSYEQYF

clone_size: NA
d_call: TRBD1
v_call: TRBV12-3/TRBV12-4
j_call: TRBJ2-7
cdr3_nt: TGTGCCAGCAGCTATCAAGGGGGCCGCAACGAGCAGTACTTC
cdr3_aa: CASSYQGGRNEQYF

clone_size: NA
d_call: NA
v_call: TRBV2
j_call: TRBJ2-1
cdr3_nt: TGTGACAGCAGTGAACAGGTAGTCGGCTCCTACAATGAGCAGTTCTTC
cdr3_aa: CDSSEQVVGSYNEQFF

clone_size: NA
d_call: TRBD2
v_call: TRBV20-1
j_call: TRBJ2-3
cdr3_nt: TGCAGTGCTGCTAGCGGGAGAGGGGTAGATACGCAGTATTTT
cdr3_aa: CSAASGRGVDTQYF